What follows describes a single TCR beta chain. TCRdb's copy holds only in-frame clones and misses some; the assay was immunoSEQ multiplex PCR. The data hold about 83,000 clones, with about nine tenths observed a single time. The CDR3 loop spans 13 amino acids. CDR1 and CDR2 (germline): SGHRS, YFSETQ. V shed 4 bases, J shed 3 bases, and the junction held 3 bases outside the gene matches. Disease in patients was locally advanced or metastatic urothelial carcinoma. This sample was included in a study of PD-L1 blockade in urothelial cancer. V is TRBV5-1 and J is TRBJ2-7; 8 bases are shared with TRBD1. The sequence was collected from a woman in her sixties or seventies with urothelial cancer. The sequencing here drew on PBMCs, taken around atezolizumab (anti-PD-L1) treatment. In DNA, the CDR3 is TGCGCCAGCAGCATAGGGACAGGCTACGAGCAGTACTTC. Protein sequence: CASSIGTGYEQYF.